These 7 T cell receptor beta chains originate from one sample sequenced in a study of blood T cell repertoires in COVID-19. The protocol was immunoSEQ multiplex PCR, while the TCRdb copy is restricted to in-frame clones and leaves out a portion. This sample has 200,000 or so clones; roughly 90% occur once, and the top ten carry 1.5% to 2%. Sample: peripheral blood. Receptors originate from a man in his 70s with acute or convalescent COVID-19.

CDR3 protein: CASSPAGSLREQYF. CDR3 nucleotide sequence: TGTGCCAGCAGCCCCGCCGGGTCTCTGAGGGAGCAGTACTTC. The V call is TRBV7-9, the J call TRBJ2-7; D remains unclear. The V gene's germline CDR1 is SEHNR and CDR2 FQNEAQ (reference sequence). The CDR3 spans 14 residues. V was cut by 5 bases and J by 7 bases, with 18 bases left in between.

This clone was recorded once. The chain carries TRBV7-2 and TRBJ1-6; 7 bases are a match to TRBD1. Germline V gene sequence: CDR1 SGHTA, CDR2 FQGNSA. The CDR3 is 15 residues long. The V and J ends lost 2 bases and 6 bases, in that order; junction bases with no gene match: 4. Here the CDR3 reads CASSLQTGSNSPLHF. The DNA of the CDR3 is TGTGCCAGCAGCTTACAGACAGGGTCTAATTCACCCCTCCACTTT.

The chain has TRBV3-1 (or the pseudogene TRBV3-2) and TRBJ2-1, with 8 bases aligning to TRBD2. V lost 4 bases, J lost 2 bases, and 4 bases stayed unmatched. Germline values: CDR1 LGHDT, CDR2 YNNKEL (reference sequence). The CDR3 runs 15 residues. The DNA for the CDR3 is TGTGCCAGCAGCCTAACTAGCGGTGCCTACAATGAGCAGTTCTTC. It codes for CASSLTSGAYNEQFF.

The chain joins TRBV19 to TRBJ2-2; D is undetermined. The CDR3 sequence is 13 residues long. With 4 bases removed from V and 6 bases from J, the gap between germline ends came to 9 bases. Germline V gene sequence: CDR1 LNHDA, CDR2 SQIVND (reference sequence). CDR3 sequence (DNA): TGTGCCAGTAGTACGATAGAGGCCGGGGAGCTGTTTTTT. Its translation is CASSTIEAGELFF. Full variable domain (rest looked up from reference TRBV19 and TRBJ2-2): DGGITQSPKYLFRKEGQNVTLSCEQNLNHDAMYWYRQDPGQGLRLIYYSQIVNDFQKGDIAEGYSVSREKKESFPLTVTSAQKNPTAFYLCASSTIEAGELFFGEGSRLTVL.

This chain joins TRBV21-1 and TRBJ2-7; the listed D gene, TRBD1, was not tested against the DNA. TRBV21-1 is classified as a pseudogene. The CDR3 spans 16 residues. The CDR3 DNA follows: TGTGCCAGCAGCAAAAGAGGGGACAGGGCGATCTACGAGCAGTACTTC. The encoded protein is CASSKRGDRAIYEQYF.

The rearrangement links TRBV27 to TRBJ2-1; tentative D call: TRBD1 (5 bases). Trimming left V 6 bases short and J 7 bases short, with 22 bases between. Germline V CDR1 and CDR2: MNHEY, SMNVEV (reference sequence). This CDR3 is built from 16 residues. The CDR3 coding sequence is TGTGCCAGCAGCCAAGAGGCCAGGGTGGGATGGAATGAGCAGTTCTTC. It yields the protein CASSQEARVGWNEQFF.

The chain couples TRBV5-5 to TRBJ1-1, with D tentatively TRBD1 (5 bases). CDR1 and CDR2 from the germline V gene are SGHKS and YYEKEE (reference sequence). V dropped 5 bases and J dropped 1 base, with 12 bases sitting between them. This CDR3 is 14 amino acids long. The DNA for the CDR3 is TGTGCCAGCAGTTTAGGGGTTGCGAACACTGAAGCTTTCTTT. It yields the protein CASSLGVANTEAFF.